This T cell receptor beta chain was recovered during a study of T cells in Graves' hyperthyroidism and ophthalmopathy (dated by TCRdb to between 2019 and 2020). With regard to the full study: Peripheral blood samples were taken at initial diagnosis, before any treatment was given. After blood sampling, hyperthyroidism patients were treated with methimazole at a starting dose of 30 mg daily, and ophthalmopathy patients were treated with high-dose intravenous methylprednisolone. The 100 discovery patients were divided at random into training and test sets in a 7:3 ratio. In addition, the study compared T-cell repertoires in thyroid tissue and in blood from roughly 6 Graves' hyperthyroidism patients. Prospective prediction of ophthalmopathy was tested in an independent validation cohort of 18 to 20 hyperthyroidism patients and 17 patients who later progressed to ophthalmopathy. TCR V-J signatures able to tell the groups apart were searched for in a discovery cohort of around 95 patients, of whom 43 had Graves' ophthalmopathy and about 60 had stable Graves' hyperthyroidism. The paper describes TCR Vbeta CDR3 sequencing of more than 120 peripheral blood samples, made up of 40 to 45 ophthalmopathy patients, roughly 72 hyperthyroidism patients and 17 progressor patients. Overall study outcomes, separate from this receptor: In validation, the model predicted progression to ophthalmopathy a median of about 6 months before onset, with approximately 71% sensitivity and more than 72% specificity. Most expanded thyroid clonotypes (frequency above 0.001) were also detected in blood, a finding suggesting that blood repertoires may reflect thyroid immune responses. Sample size was not statistically predetermined, and investigators were not blinded to group allocation. A 13 V-J signature model separated ophthalmopathy from stable hyperthyroidism, with about 88% sensitivity and 81.08% specificity in cross-validation and 80%/75% in testing.

Stable Graves' hyperthyroidism was defined as the absence of progression to ophthalmopathy over 18 months of follow-up. Hyperthyroidism patients were newly diagnosed, had a disease duration of under 2 months, and were aged 18 to 65 years. The study excluded patients with uncontrolled infections, other autoimmune diseases, pregnancy or lactation. Diagnoses were established on the basis of clinical symptoms, serum thyroxine and TRAb, thyroid ultrasound, and orbital computed tomography. Ficoll-Paque density gradient centrifugation was used to isolate PBMCs from about 10 ml of fresh peripheral blood. Trizol reagent was used to extract total RNA, and RNA quality was then checked on an Agilent 2100 Bioanalyzer. The TCR beta CDR3 regions were amplified from RNA transcripts. A first-round RT-PCR of the TCR CDR3 used the HTBI primer set with the Qiagen OneStep RT-PCR kit. The libraries were constructed in a second round of multiplex PCR and then size-selected and purified. Sequencing of the libraries was done on an Illumina HiSeq2000 using paired-end 100 bp reads. The paper's data handling went like this. SOAPnuke was used to process the raw data, removing reads that contained adapters or uncalled bases, had a mean Phred below 15, or lacked an exact match to the constant primer or identifier. High-quality paired reads were merged with COPE v1.2.5, and unique nucleotide sequences were defined as clonotypes. Clonotypes were aligned to IMGT TRBV, TRBD and TRBJ reference segments using MiTCR v1.1. Analysis was restricted to V-J combinations with a frequency above 0.0001, which covered 98% to 99.2% of repertoires. A TCS score was defined as the ratio of F50 (clonal expansion) to E x V (chaos), with BLOSUM62-based TCRdist applied between CDR3 peptides within each V-J. Welch's t-statistics and random forest reduced around 510 V-J features to 10 to 15, which were used in a naive Bayes classifier (R e1071). The public reads were reprocessed in TCRdb via fastp at Q25 and MiXCR, keeping in-frame beta chains. Each CDR3 protein appears once, grouped with its most common genes and DNA. TCRdb's processing, not the authors' own work, is the source of the V and J calls. The sample table contains 350,000 to 450,000 distinct CDR3 sequences; only one count was recorded for approximately 15% of them. Together, the top ten hold 9.5% to 12% of the sample.

This clonotype occurred many times. It has no known antigen specificity. Base qualities are not recorded, but no much larger clone differs from it by a single base. Sequenced material: blood. The sequence was obtained from a woman aged 55-69 years with Graves' hyperthyroidism.

The CDR3 amino acid sequence is: CASSLLAGLNTGELFF. In nucleotide form, the sequence is TGTGCCAGCAGTTTACTAGCGGGACTCAACACCGGGGAGCTGTTTTTT. The chain was built from TRBV12-3 or TRBV12-4 and TRBJ2-2; 9 of the junction bases match TRBD2. The CDR3 contains 16 residues, cysteine and phenylalanine counted. The CDR3 DNA has 48 bases and is translated from base 1. The V end gives up 2 bases and the J end 2 bases, leaving 3 bases in the junction not matched to a gene.